These 7 T cell receptor beta chains share one sample of origin, sequenced in a study of naive and memory T cell subsets. For these receptors, no antigen is known. An equimolar mix of two oligonucleotides served as the beta constant-region primer for TRBC1 and TRBC2. Four rounds of PCR amplified the ligated cDNA using nested alpha and beta constant-region primers plus SP2. TCRdb re-called the UMI-ligation and nested PCR reads with MiXCR, one entry per CDR3 protein. Of over 90,000 distinct CDR3 sequences listed, approximately 10% are singletons. Notes on the study in general: Possibly reflecting memory cells re-expressing CD45RA, a few larger clonotypes occurred in naive repertoires, especially CD8.

What was sequenced was naive CD4+ T cells from blood. These receptors were obtained from a human donor in good health.

Many counts were recorded for this clonotype. The chain couples TRBV19 to TRBJ2-2; D is unresolved. This CDR3 is built from 13 residues. Germline V CDR1 and CDR2: LNHDA, SQIVND (reference sequence). Trimming left V 3 bases short and J 13 bases short, with 15 bases between. The CDR3, as DNA: TGTGCCAGTAGTATTGGCTCCGGAATAGTGCTGTTTTTT. Amino acid sequence: CASSIGSGIVLFF.

This clonotype was seen a few times. The CDR3 DNA reads TGCAGTGCTAAGGGTAGCGGGAGGCGCAGCTCCTACAATGAGCAGTTCTTC. This gives the protein CSAKGSGRRSSYNEQFF. V and J are TRBV20-1 and TRBJ2-1; 10 bases map to TRBD2. The ends lost 4 bases at V and 0 bases at J; junction bases unmatched: 9. CDR1 is DFQATT, CDR2 SNEGSKA, per germline (reference sequence). CDR3 length: 17 residues.

The chain employs TRBV7-9 and TRBJ1-5; no reliable D call. This CDR3 spans 15 amino acids. The V end lost 1 base, the J end lost 2 bases, and 9 bases lay between the germline ends. The germline V gene encodes CDR1 SEHNR and CDR2 FQNEAQ (reference sequence). CDR3 sequence reads: CASSLDNGGNQPQHF. The CDR3 coding sequence is TGTGCCAGCAGCTTAGACAACGGGGGCAATCAGCCCCAGCATTTT.

In this sample, this clonotype turned up many times. The rearrangement joins TRBV6-6 to TRBJ2-3; D unresolved. V gave up 5 bases and J gave up 2 bases, with 8 bases separating them. The CDR3 contains 13 residues. The V gene's germline CDR1 is MNHNY and CDR2 SVGAGI (reference sequence). CDR3 sequence (DNA): TGTGCCAGCAGTGGCCTGGACACAGATACGCAGTATTTT. It is translated as CASSGLDTDTQYF.

The rearrangement joins TRBV7-2 to TRBJ2-7; D may be TRBD1 or TRBD2 (5 bases each). Germline CDR1 reads SGHTA; CDR2 reads FQGNSA. Deletions cut 6 bases from V and 6 bases from J, with 18 bases between. The CDR3 consists of 14 residues. The CDR3 sequence: CASRGEPFGSEQYF. The CDR3 nucleotides read TGTGCCAGCAGGGGGGAGCCCTTTGGCTCCGAGCAGTACTTC.

This clonotype was found many times. DNA for the CDR3: TGTGCCAGCAGCTTATACTTTTTAGCGGGGGAAGCCAATGAGCAGTTCTTC. This translates into CASSLYFLAGEANEQFF. The chain couples TRBV5-4 to TRBJ2-1; 9 bases line up with TRBD2. Trimming took 2 bases from V and 6 from J; bases not matched to a gene: 12. The CDR3 has 17 residues. Germline CDR1 is SGHNT and CDR2 is YYREEE (reference sequence).

With respect to this clonotype: The junction shows a germline mismatch at one end, possibly a read error. The chain has TRBV3-1 and TRBJ2-7; TRBD2 aligns across 10 bases. Germline loops: CDR1 LGHDT, CDR2 YNNKEL (reference sequence). There are 15 residues in the CDR3. The CDR3 sequence: CASSQSYPATSGRLF. The CDR3 DNA follows: TGTGCCAGCAGCCAATCCTACCCTGCGACTAGCGGGCGCCTCTTC.